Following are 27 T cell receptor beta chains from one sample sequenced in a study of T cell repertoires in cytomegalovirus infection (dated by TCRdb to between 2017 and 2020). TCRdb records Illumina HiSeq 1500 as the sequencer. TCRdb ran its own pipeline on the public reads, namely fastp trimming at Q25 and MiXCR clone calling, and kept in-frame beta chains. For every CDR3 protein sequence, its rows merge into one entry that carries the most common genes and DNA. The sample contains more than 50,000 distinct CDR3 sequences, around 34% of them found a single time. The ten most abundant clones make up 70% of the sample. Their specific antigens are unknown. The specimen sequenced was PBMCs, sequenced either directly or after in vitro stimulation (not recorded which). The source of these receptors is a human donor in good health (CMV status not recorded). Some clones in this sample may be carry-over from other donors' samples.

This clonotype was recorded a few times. CDR3 DNA sequence: TGTGCCAGCAGTGAAAGGGGTCTTAATTCACCCCTCCACTTT. Translating gives CASSERGLNSPLHF. The V call is TRBV2, the J call TRBJ1-6, with a tentative D call TRBD1 (5 bases). Germline V lookup: CDR1 SNHLY, CDR2 FYNNEI. The CDR3 runs 14 residues. The V end was cut by 2 bases, the J end by 6 bases, with 8 bases between.

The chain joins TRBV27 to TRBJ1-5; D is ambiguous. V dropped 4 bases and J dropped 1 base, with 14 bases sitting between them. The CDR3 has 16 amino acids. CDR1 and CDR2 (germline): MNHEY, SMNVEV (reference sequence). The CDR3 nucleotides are TGTGCCAGCAGTTCCCGATCGGGTGGAAGCAATCAGCCCCAGCATTTT. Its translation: CASSSRSGGSNQPQHF.

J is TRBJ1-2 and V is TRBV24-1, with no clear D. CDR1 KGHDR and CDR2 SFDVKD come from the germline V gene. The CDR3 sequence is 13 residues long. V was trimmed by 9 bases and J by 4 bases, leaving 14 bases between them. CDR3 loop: CATWDAKSYGYTF. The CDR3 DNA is TGTGCCACCTGGGATGCGAAATCCTATGGCTACACCTTC.

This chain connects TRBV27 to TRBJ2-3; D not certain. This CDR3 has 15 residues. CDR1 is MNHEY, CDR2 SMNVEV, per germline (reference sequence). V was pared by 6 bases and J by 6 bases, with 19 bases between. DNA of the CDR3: TGTGCCAGCAGAATCAGGTCAAATGTGATTGATACGCAGTATTTT. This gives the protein CASRIRSNVIDTQYF.

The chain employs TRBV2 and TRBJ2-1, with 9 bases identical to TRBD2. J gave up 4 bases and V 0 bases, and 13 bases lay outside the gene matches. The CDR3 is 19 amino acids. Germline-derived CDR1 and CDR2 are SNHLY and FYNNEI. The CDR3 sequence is CASSEALLRLAVPYNEQFF. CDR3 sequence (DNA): TGTGCCAGCAGTGAAGCGCTTCTAAGACTAGCGGTACCGTACAATGAGCAGTTCTTC.

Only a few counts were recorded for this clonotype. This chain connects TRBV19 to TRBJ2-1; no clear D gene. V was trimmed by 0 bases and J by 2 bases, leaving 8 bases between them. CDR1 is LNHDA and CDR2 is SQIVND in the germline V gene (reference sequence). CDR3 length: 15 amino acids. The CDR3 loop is CASSIDPGPYNEQFF. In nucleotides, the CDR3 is TGTGCCAGTAGTATAGACCCCGGACCCTACAATGAGCAGTTCTTC. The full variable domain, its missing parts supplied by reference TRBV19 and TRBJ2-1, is DGGITQSPKYLFRKEGQNVTLSCEQNLNHDAMYWYRQDPGQGLRLIYYSQIVNDFQKGDIAEGYSVSREKKESFPLTVTSAQKNPTAFYLCASSIDPGPYNEQFFGPGTRLTVL.

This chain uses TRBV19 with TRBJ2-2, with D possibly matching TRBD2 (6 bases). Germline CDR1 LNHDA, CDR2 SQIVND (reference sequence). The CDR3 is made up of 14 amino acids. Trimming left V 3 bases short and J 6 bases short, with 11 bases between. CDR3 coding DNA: TGTGCCAGTAGTATTCTCAGGGAGGCCGGGGAGCTGTTTTTT. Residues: CASSILREAGELFF.

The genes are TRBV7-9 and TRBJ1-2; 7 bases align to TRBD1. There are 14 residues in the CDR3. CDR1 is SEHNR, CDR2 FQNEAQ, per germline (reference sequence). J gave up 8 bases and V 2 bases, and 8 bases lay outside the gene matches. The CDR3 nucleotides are TGTGCCAGCAGCTTAAGGGGGCAAGAGCAGGGCTACACCTTC. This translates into CASSLRGQEQGYTF. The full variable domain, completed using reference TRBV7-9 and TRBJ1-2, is DTGVSQNPRHKITKRGQNVTFRCDPISEHNRLYWYRQTLGQGPEFLTYFQNEAQLEKSRLLSDRFSAERPKGSFSTLEIQRTEQGDSAMYLCASSLRGQEQGYTFGSGTRLTVV.

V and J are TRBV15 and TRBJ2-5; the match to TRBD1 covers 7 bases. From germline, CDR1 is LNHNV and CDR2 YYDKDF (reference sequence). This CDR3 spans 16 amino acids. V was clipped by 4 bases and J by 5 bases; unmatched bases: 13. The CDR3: CATSTLRQGTYETQYF. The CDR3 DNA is TGTGCCACCAGCACCCTACGACAGGGAACTTATGAGACCCAGTACTTC. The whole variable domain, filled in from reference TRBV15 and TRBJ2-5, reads DAMVIQNPRYQVTQFGKPVTLSCSQTLNHNVMYWYQQKSSQAPKLLFHYYDKDFNNEADTPDNFQSRRPNTSFCFLDIRSPGLGDTAMYLCATSTLRQGTYETQYFGPGTRLLVL.

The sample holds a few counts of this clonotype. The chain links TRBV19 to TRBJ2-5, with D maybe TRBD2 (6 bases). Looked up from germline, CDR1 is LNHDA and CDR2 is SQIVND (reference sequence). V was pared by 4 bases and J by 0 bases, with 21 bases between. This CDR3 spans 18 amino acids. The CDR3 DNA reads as TGTGCCAGTAGTACCGACAGCGACACTGGGGGGTACCAAGAGACCCAGTACTTC. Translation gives CASSTDSDTGGYQETQYF.

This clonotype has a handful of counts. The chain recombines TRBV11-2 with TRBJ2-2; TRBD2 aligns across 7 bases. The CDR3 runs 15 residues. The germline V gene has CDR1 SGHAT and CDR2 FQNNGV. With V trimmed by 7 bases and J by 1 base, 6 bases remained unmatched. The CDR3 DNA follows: TGTGCCAGCACTAGCGGAGTGGGGAACACCGGGGAGCTGTTTTTT. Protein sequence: CASTSGVGNTGELFF.

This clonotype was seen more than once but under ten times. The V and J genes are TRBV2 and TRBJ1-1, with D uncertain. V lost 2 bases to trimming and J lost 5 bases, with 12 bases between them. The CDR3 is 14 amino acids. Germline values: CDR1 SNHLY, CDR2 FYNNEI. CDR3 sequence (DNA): TGTGCCAGCAGTGAAAGGCTGGGCGGGACTGAAGCTTTCTTT. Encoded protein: CASSERLGGTEAFF.

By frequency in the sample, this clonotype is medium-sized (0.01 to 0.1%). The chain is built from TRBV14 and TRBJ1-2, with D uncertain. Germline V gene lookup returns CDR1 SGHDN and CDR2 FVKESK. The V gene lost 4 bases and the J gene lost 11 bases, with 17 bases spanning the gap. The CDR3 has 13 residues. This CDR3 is CASSPVERWGYTF. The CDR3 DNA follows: TGTGCCAGCAGCCCAGTGGAGAGATGGGGTTACACCTTC. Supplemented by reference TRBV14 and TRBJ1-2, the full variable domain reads EAGVTQFPSHSVIEKGQTVTLRCDPISGHDNLYWYRRVMGKEIKFLLHFVKESKQDESGMPNNRFLAERTGGTYSTLKVQPAELEDSGVYFCASSPVERWGYTFGSGTRLTVV.

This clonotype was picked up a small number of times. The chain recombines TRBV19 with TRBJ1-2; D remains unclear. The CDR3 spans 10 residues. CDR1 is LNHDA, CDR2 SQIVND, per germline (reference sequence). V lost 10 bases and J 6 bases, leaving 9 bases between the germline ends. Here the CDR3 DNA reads TGTGCCACCTCGGCTCATGGCTACACCTTC. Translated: CATSAHGYTF.

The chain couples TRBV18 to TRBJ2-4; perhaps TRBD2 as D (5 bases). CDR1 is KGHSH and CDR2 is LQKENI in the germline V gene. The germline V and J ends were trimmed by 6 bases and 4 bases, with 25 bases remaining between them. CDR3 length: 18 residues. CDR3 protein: CASSRILAGPGEKNIQYF. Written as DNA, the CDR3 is TGTGCCAGCTCTCGAATATTGGCAGGCCCCGGGGAGAAAAACATTCAGTACTTC.

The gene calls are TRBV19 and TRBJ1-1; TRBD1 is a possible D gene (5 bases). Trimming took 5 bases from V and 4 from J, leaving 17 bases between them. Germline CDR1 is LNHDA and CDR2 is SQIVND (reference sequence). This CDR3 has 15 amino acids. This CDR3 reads CASSAGPEVGTEAFF. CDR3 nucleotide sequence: TGTGCCAGTAGTGCGGGACCGGAGGTGGGCACTGAAGCTTTCTTT. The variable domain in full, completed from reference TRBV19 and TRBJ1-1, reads DGGITQSPKYLFRKEGQNVTLSCEQNLNHDAMYWYRQDPGQGLRLIYYSQIVNDFQKGDIAEGYSVSREKKESFPLTVTSAQKNPTAFYLCASSAGPEVGTEAFFGQGTRLTVV.

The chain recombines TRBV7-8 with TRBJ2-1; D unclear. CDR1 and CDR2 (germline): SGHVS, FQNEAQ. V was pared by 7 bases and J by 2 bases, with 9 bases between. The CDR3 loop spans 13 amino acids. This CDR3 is CASTDQAYNEQFF. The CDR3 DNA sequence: TGTGCCAGCACCGACCAGGCCTACAATGAGCAGTTCTTC.

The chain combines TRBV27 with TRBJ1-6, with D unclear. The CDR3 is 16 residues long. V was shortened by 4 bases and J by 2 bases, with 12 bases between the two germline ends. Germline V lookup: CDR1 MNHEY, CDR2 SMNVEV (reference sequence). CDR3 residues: CASSSSGRAYNSPLHF. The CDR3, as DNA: TGTGCCAGCAGTTCCTCCGGGCGGGCCTATAATTCACCCCTCCACTTT.

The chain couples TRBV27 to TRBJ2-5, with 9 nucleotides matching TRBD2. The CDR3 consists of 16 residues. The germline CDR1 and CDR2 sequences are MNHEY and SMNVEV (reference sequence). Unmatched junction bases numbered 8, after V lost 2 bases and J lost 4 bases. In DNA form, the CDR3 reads TGTGCCAGCAGTTTAGTGCTAGCGGGACGGCGAGAGACCCAGTACTTC. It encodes CASSLVLAGRRETQYF.

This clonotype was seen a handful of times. The CDR3: CASNEESGLVNEQFF. As DNA, the CDR3 is TGTGCCAGCAACGAAGAAAGCGGCCTGGTCAATGAGCAGTTCTTC. The chain joins TRBV27 to TRBJ2-1; perhaps TRBD2 as D (5 bases). Germline V lookup: CDR1 MNHEY, CDR2 SMNVEV (reference sequence). Trimming removed 7 bases at V and 6 bases at J, with 19 bases between. The CDR3 length is 15 residues.

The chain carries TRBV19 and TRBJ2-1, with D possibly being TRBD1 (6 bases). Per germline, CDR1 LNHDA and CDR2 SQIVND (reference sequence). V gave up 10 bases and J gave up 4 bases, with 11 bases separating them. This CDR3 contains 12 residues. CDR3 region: CATEQGYNEQFF. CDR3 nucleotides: TGTGCCACCGAACAGGGATACAATGAGCAGTTCTTC.

CDR3 bases: TGTGCCAGCAGCTTAGTCCGGGCAGGCGCCCCACAAGAGACCCAGTACTTC. Translation: CASSLVRAGAPQETQYF. The genes are TRBV7-8 and TRBJ2-5; D is uncertain. The CDR3 extends over 17 amino acids. Germline V gene data show CDR1 as SGHVS and CDR2 as FQNEAQ. Trimming shortened V by 1 base and J by 2 bases, and 17 bases separated the two germline ends.

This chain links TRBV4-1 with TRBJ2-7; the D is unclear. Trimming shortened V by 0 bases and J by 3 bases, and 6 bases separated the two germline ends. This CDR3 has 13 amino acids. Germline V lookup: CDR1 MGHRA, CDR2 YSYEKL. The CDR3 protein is CASSQDRGYEQYF. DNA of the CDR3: TGCGCCAGCAGCCAAGACCGAGGCTACGAGCAGTACTTC.

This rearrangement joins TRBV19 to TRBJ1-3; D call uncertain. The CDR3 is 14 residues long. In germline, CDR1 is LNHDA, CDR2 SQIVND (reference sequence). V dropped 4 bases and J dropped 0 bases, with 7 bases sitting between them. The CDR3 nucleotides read TGTGCCAGTAGTACTTCAGGCTCTGGAAACACCATATATTTT. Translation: CASSTSGSGNTIYF. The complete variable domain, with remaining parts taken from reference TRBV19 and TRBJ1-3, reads DGGITQSPKYLFRKEGQNVTLSCEQNLNHDAMYWYRQDPGQGLRLIYYSQIVNDFQKGDIAEGYSVSREKKESFPLTVTSAQKNPTAFYLCASSTSGSGNTIYFGEGSWLTVV.

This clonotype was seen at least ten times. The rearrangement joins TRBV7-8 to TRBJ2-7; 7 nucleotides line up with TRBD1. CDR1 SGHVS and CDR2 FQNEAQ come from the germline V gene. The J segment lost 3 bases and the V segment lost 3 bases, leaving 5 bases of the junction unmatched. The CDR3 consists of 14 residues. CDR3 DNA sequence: TGTGCCAGCAGCTTGTGGGACAGTATCTACGAGCAGTACTTC. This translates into CASSLWDSIYEQYF.

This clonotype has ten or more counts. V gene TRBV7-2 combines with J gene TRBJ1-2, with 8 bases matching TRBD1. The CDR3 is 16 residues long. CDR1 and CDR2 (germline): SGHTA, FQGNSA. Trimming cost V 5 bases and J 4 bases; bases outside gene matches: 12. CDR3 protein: CASSPIRGTGGYGYTF. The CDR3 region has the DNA TGTGCCAGCAGCCCAATTCGGGGGACAGGCGGCTATGGCTACACCTTC.

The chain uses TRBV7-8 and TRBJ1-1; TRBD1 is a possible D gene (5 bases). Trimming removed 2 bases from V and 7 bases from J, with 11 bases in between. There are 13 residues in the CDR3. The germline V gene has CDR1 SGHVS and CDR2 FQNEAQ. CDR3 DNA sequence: TGTGCCAGCAGCTTAAAGCCAGGGCATGAAGCTTTCTTT. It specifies CASSLKPGHEAFF.